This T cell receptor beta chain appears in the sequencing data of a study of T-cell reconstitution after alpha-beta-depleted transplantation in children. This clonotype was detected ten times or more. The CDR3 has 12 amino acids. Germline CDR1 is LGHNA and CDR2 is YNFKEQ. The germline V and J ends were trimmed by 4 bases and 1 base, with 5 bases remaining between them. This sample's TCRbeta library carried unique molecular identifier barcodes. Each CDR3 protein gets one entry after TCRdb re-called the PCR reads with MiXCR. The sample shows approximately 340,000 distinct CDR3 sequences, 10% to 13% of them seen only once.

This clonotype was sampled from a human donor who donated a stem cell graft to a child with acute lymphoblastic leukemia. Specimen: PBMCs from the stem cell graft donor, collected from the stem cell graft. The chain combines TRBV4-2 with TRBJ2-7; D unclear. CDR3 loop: CASSRQSYEQYF. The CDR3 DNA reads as TGTGCCAGCAGCCGCCAATCCTACGAGCAGTACTTC.